This entry lists 18 T cell receptor beta chains sequenced from one sample in a study of cytomegalovirus exposure and HLA in healthy donors. Use of 60 Vbeta and 13 Jbeta primers characterized the PCR. Libraries were prepared by immunoSEQ multiplex PCR; TCRdb keeps only in-frame clonotypes and omits some of them. The sample contains about 200,000 clones, 65% to 85% of which appear only once. Sequencing was carried out using PBMCs. These receptors all come from a woman younger than 45 in good health and CMV-seronegative.

This sequence joins TRBV7-8 and TRBJ2-7; D may be TRBD1 (7 bases). Germline CDR1 reads SGHVS; CDR2 reads FQNEAQ. The CDR3 extends over 13 amino acids. V was pared by 5 bases and J by 4 bases, with 12 bases between. The DNA of the CDR3 is TGTGCCAGCAGCCCAGGGGGGTGGTACGAGCAGTACTTC. It is translated as CASSPGGWYEQYF.

The chain joins TRBV2 to TRBJ1-4, with D possibly TRBD1 on 6 matching bases. The CDR3 has 14 amino acids. V was trimmed by 7 bases and J by 7 bases, leaving 16 bases between them. From germline, CDR1 is SNHLY and CDR2 FYNNEI. CDR3 sequence: CASNEDGGLEKLFF. In DNA, the CDR3 is TGTGCCAGCAACGAGGACGGGGGGCTTGAAAAACTGTTTTTT.

The V and J genes are TRBV9 and TRBJ2-2; the match to TRBD2 covers 12 bases. This CDR3 contains 18 residues. CDR1 and CDR2 (germline): SGDLS, YYNGEE. J gave up 1 base and V 3 bases, and 7 bases lay outside the gene matches. CDR3 DNA: TGTGCCAGCAGCGCGATATGGACTAGCGGGGTGAACACCGGGGAGCTGTTTTTT. Protein: CASSAIWTSGVNTGELFF.

About this clone itself: Other nucleotide sequences from this sample produce the same CDR3. The V and J genes are TRBV18 and TRBJ1-5, with D unclear. Germline V CDR1 and CDR2: KGHSH, LQKENI. V dropped 5 bases and J dropped 0 bases, with 8 bases sitting between them. There are 14 residues in the CDR3. The CDR3 protein is CASSELDSNQPQHF. The CDR3 DNA sequence: TGTGCCAGCTCAGAACTCGATAGCAATCAGCCCCAGCATTTT.

V and J are TRBV5-1 and TRBJ2-1; the D gene is possibly TRBD1 (5 bases). The CDR3 is made up of 16 amino acids. Germline V CDR1 and CDR2: SGHRS, YFSETQ. The V end lost 3 bases, the J end lost 3 bases, and 16 bases lay between the germline ends. Here the CDR3 reads CASSSQIQAVYNEQFF. For the CDR3, the DNA is TGCGCCAGCAGCTCTCAAATACAGGCTGTCTACAATGAGCAGTTCTTC.

The chain joins TRBV28 to TRBJ2-3, with D possibly being TRBD2 (7 bases). CDR1 and CDR2 (germline): MDHEN, SYDVKM. Trimming took 6 bases from V and 7 from J, leaving 23 bases between them. There are 16 residues in the CDR3. CDR3 region: CASSPRGGRARNTQYF. The CDR3 region has the DNA TGTGCCAGCAGCCCGAGGGGGGGGAGGGCCCGGAATACGCAGTATTTT.

V gene TRBV5-1 combines with J gene TRBJ1-1; maybe TRBD1 (5 bases). The germline CDR1 and CDR2 sequences are SGHRS and YFSETQ. V was trimmed by 6 bases and J by 8 bases, leaving 17 bases between them. There are 13 residues in the CDR3. The CDR3 here is CASTSEIQGEAFF. The CDR3 nucleotides are TGCGCCAGCACCTCGGAGATCCAGGGAGAAGCTTTCTTT.

This clone occurred once. This chain joins TRBV28 and TRBJ1-1; D gene unclear. The CDR3 totals 12 residues. Between the trimmed V and J ends, which lost 3 bases and 5 bases, there was a span of 7 bases. Germline lookup yields CDR1 MDHEN and CDR2 SYDVKM. The CDR3 loop is CASSLVGTEAFF. Written as DNA, the CDR3 is TGTGCCAGCAGTTTGGTCGGGACTGAAGCTTTCTTT.

The gene calls are TRBV28 and TRBJ2-1; perhaps TRBD2 as D (6 bases). Looked up from germline, CDR1 is MDHEN and CDR2 is SYDVKM. V dropped 4 bases and J dropped 6 bases, with 19 bases sitting between them. The CDR3 extends over 16 amino acids. The CDR3 sequence: CASSSPSLAVTNEQFF. The CDR3 DNA reads as TGTGCCAGCAGTTCCCCGAGTTTAGCGGTGACCAATGAGCAGTTCTTC.

The chain combines TRBV7-7 with TRBJ2-3; the D gene is possibly TRBD2 (5 bases). The ends were cut back, 5 bases at V and 0 bases at J, with 15 bases in the middle. Germline V lookup: CDR1 SSHAT, CDR2 FNYEAQ (reference sequence). This CDR3 comprises 16 residues. The CDR3 protein is CASSPLASSSTDTQYF. The CDR3 DNA sequence: TGTGCCAGCAGCCCGCTAGCCAGCAGCAGCACAGATACGCAGTATTTT.

The rearrangement uses TRBV27 and TRBJ2-7; TRBD2 matches at 12 bases. Per germline, CDR1 MNHEY and CDR2 SMNVEV (reference sequence). The CDR3 consists of 15 residues. J gave up 2 bases and V 5 bases, and 4 bases lay outside the gene matches. The CDR3 DNA reads TGTGCCAGCAGTACGACTAGCGGGAGAACCTACGAGCAGTACTTC. The encoded protein is CASSTTSGRTYEQYF.

The gene calls are TRBV4-2 and TRBJ1-6, with TRBD1 identical over 10 bases. Trimming took 0 bases from V and 7 from J; bases not matched to a gene: 12. The CDR3 consists of 19 residues. Per the germline V gene, CDR1 is LGHNA and CDR2 is YNFKEQ. CDR3 amino acids: CASSQDETGGAGWNSPLHF. As DNA, the CDR3 is TGTGCCAGCAGCCAAGATGAGACAGGGGGCGCGGGCTGGAATTCACCCCTCCACTTT.

The CDR3 bases are TGTGCCAGCAGCTTACAGGGGGGCTATGGCTACACCTTC. Translating it yields CASSLQGGYGYTF. This chain joins TRBV7-3 and TRBJ1-2; 7 nucleotides match TRBD1. This CDR3 is 13 amino acids long. With V trimmed by 2 bases and J by 4 bases, 1 base remained unmatched. CDR1 and CDR2 from the germline V gene are SGHTA and FQGTGA.

This clone was picked up a small number of times. The chain has TRBV6-5 and TRBJ1-6; 7 bases fit TRBD1. Germline trimming cut 6 bases from V and 13 bases from J; bases unmatched to any gene: 12. The CDR3 runs 14 residues. Germline-derived CDR1 and CDR2 are MNHEY and SVGAGI. CDR3 coding DNA: TGTGCCAGCAGACCGGGACAGCCGGACACCCCCCTCCACTTT. It specifies CASRPGQPDTPLHF.

The rearrangement uses TRBV5-1 and TRBJ1-1; unclear D gene. CDR3 length equals 14 residues. The V end was cut by 2 bases, the J end by 0 bases, with 8 bases between. The germline V gene has CDR1 SGHRS and CDR2 YFSETQ. The CDR3: CASSFWQLNTEAFF. The CDR3 nucleotides read TGCGCCAGCAGCTTTTGGCAGTTGAACACTGAAGCTTTCTTT.

The chain joins TRBV5-6 to TRBJ2-3; 13 nucleotides line up with TRBD2. Germline-derived CDR1 and CDR2 are SGHDT and YYEEEE. With 4 bases clipped from V and 2 bases from J, the junction kept 7 bases outside the gene matches. The CDR3 is made up of 17 amino acids. The CDR3 protein is CASSPGLAGVYTDTQYF. The CDR3, as DNA: TGTGCCAGCAGCCCCGGACTAGCGGGGGTTTACACAGATACGCAGTATTTT.

In DNA form, the CDR3 reads TGTGCCAGCGTAATTAAGAGGACAGGGACCTCCTACAATGAGCAGTTCTTC. It translates to CASVIKRTGTSYNEQFF. The chain carries TRBV2 and TRBJ2-1, with 8 nucleotides matching TRBD1. After removal of 8 bases from V and 0 bases from J, the junction contained 12 bases not matched to a gene. Germline CDR1 reads SNHLY; CDR2 reads FYNNEI. The CDR3 runs 17 residues.

This clone showed up just once. The V and J genes are TRBV29-1 and TRBJ2-3, with TRBD2 as a possible D gene (5 bases). The germline CDR1 and CDR2 sequences are SQVTM and ANQGSEA. Trimming stripped 2 bases from V and 5 bases from J, with 14 bases between. The CDR3 runs 14 residues. The CDR3 region is CSVEPRLAQDTQYF. DNA for the CDR3: TGCAGCGTTGAACCGCGTCTAGCCCAAGATACGCAGTATTTT.